This T cell receptor (beta chain) was found in a study of T cell changes during pregnancy in multiple sclerosis. Generated by immunoSEQ multiplex PCR, the TCRdb table keeps only in-frame clones and is missing some. The sample consists of roughly 60,000 clones, 92% of them appearing once. Germline assignment: CDR1 MDHEN and CDR2 SYDVKM. V lost 7 bases, J lost 7 bases, and 14 bases stayed unmatched. The CDR3 sequence is 15 residues long. This chain uses TRBV28 with TRBJ1-2; TRBD1 matches 8 bases. The sample consisted of peripheral blood, taken in the second trimester of pregnancy. The origin of this receptor is a female donor with multiple sclerosis, enrolled in a pregnancy study. The CDR3 DNA follows: TGTGCCAGCACCCCAGGGGGCAGGGTAGGAGGTGGCTACACCTTC. This codes for CASTPGGRVGGGYTF.